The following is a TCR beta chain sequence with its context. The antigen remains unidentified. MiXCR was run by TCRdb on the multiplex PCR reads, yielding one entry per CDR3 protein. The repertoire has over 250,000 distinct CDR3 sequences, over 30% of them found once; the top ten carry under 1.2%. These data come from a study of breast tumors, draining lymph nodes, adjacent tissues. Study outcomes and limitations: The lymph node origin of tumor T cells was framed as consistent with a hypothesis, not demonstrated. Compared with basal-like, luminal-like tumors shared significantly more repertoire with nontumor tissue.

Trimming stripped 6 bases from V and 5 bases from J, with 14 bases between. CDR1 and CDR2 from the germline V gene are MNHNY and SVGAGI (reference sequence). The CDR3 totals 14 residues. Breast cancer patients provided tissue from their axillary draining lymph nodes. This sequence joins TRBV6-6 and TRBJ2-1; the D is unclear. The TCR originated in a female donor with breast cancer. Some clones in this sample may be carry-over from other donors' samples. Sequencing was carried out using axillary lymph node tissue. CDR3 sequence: CASSPTHRDNEQFF. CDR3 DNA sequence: TGTGCCAGCAGCCCAACCCACAGAGACAATGAGCAGTTCTTC.